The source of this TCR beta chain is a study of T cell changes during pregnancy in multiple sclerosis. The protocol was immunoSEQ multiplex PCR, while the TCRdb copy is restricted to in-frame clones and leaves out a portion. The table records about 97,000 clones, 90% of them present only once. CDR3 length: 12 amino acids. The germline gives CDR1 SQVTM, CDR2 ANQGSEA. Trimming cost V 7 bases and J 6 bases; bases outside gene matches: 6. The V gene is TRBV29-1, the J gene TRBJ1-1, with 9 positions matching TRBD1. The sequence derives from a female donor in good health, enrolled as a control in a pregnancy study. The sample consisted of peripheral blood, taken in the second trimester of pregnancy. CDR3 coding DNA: TGCAGCGCTGACAGGGGGGTGGCTGAAGCTTTCTTT. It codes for CSADRGVAEAFF. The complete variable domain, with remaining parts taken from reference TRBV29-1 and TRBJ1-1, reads SAVISQKPSRDICQRGTSLTIQCQVDSQVTMMFWYRQQPGQSLTLIATANQGSEATYESGFVIDKFPISRPNLTFSTLTVSNMSPEDSSIYLCSADRGVAEAFFGQGTRLTVV.